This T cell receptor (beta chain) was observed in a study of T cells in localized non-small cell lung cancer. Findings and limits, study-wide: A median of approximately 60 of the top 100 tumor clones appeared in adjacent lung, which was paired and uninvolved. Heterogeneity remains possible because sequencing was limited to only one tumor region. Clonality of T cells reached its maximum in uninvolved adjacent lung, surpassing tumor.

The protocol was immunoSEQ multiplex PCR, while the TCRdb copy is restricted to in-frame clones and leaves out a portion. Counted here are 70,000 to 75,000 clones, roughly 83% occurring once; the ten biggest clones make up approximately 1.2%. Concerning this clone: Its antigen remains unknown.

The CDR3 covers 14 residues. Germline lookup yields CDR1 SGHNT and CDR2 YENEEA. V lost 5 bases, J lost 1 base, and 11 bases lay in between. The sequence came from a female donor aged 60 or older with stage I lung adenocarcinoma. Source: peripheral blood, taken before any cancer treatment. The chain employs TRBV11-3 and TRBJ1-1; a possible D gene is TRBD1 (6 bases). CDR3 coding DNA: TGTGCCAGCAGCCCAGGGGCGCCGAACACTGAAGCTTTCTTT. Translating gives CASSPGAPNTEAFF.